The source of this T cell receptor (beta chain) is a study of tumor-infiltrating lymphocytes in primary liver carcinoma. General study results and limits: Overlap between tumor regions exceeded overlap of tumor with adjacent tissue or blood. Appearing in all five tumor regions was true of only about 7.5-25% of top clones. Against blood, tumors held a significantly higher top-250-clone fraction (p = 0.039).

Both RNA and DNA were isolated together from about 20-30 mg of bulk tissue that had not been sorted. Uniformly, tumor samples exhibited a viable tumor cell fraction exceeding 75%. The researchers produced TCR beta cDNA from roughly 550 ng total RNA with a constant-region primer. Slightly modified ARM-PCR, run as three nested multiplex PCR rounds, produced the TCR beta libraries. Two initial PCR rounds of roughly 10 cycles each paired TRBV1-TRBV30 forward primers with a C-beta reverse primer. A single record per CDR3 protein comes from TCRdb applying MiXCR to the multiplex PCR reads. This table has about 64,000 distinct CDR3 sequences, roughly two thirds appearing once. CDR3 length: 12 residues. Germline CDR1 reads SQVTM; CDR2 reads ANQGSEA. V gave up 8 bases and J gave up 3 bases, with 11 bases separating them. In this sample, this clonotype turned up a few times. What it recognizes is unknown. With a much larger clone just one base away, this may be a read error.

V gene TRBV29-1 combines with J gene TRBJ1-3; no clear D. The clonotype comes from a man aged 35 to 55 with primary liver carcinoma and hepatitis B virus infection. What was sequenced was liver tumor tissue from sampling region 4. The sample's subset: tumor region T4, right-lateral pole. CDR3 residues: CSIKFSGNTIYF. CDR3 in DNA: TGCAGCATAAAGTTTAGTGGAAACACCATATATTTT.